Below, 11 T cell receptor beta chains from the same sample are listed, as sequenced in a study of T-cell reconstitution after alpha-beta-depleted transplantation in children. Unique molecular identifiers were built into the TCRbeta library. One entry per CDR3 protein, called by TCRdb with MiXCR from the PCR reads. The table records about 230,000 distinct CDR3 sequences, 9.7% of them present only once. The sample in question was PBMCs from the stem cell graft donor, obtained from the stem cell graft. Every receptor here comes from a human donor who donated a stem cell graft to a child with SCID.

On this clonotype itself: This may come from a read error, since a much larger clone is one base off. V usage is TRBV3-1 and J usage is TRBJ1-3, with unresolved D. Trimming took off 3 bases at V and 8 bases at J, with 17 bases between the two ends. Germline CDR1 and CDR2: LGHDT and YNNKEL (reference sequence). The CDR3 is made up of 15 amino acids. In nucleotides, the CDR3 is TGTGCCAGCAGCCAGGCGGGTTTAACGAGCTACACCATATATTTT. As protein: CASSQAGLTSYTIYF.

This clonotype was detected many times. The chain carries TRBV6-1 and TRBJ2-1, with 8 bases matching TRBD1. V lost 3 bases and J lost 4; bases outside the gene matches: 2. The CDR3 runs 14 residues. CDR1 and CDR2 from the germline V gene are MNHNS and SASEGT. As DNA, the CDR3 is TGTGCCAGCAGTGACAGGGGGCTATACAATGAGCAGTTCTTC. Its translation: CASSDRGLYNEQFF.

This clonotype has at least ten counts. The rearrangement uses TRBV20-1 and TRBJ1-6; tentative D call: TRBD1 (6 bases). From germline, CDR1 is DFQATT and CDR2 SNEGSKA (reference sequence). V was pared by 5 bases and J by 7 bases, with 12 bases between. This CDR3 is built from 13 residues. The CDR3 spells CSAGGQKNSPLHF. In DNA, the CDR3 is TGCAGTGCTGGAGGACAGAAGAATTCACCCCTCCACTTT.

J is TRBJ2-2 and V is TRBV7-3, with D unresolved. Looked up from germline, CDR1 is SGHTA and CDR2 is FQGTGA. The CDR3 covers 14 residues. V was trimmed by 2 bases and J by 2 bases, leaving 6 bases between them. This CDR3 is CASSLLANTGELFF. The CDR3 region has the DNA TGTGCCAGCAGCTTACTGGCCAACACCGGGGAGCTGTTTTTT.

This clonotype was recorded many times. The J gene is TRBJ2-6, the V gene TRBV5-1, with a tentative D call TRBD1 (6 bases). V shed 3 bases and J shed 0 bases, with 7 bases lying between them. The length of the CDR3 is 15 residues. CDR1 and CDR2 from the germline V gene are SGHRS and YFSETQ. In DNA, the CDR3 is TGCGCCAGCAGCTGGACAGCCTCTGGGGCCAACGTCCTGACTTTC. Amino acid sequence: CASSWTASGANVLTF. Full variable domain (remainder filled in from reference TRBV5-1 and TRBJ2-6): KAGVTQTPRYLIKTRGQQVTLSCSPISGHRSVSWYQQTPGQGLQFLFEYFSETQRNKGNFPGRFSGRQFSNSRSEMNVSTLELGDSALYLCASSWTASGANVLTFGAGSRLTVL.

This clonotype was counted between two and nine times. The chain employs TRBV2 and TRBJ2-3; possibly TRBD1 for D (6 bases). Germline V lookup: CDR1 SNHLY, CDR2 FYNNEI. CDR3 length: 15 amino acids. Trimming stripped 4 bases from V and 3 bases from J, with 14 bases between. For the CDR3, the DNA is TGTGCCAGCAGTGCCCTAGGGGGTGAAACAGATACGCAGTATTTT. Translated: CASSALGGETDTQYF.

There are many counts of this clonotype. The V and J genes are TRBV7-9 and TRBJ1-2; TRBD1 matches 10 bases. Germline V lookup: CDR1 SEHNR, CDR2 FQNEAQ (reference sequence). After removal of 8 bases from V and 4 bases from J, the junction contained 7 bases not matched to a gene. The CDR3 is made up of 14 amino acids. The CDR3 protein is CASGPTGGSYGYTF. The DNA for the CDR3 is TGTGCCAGCGGCCCGACAGGGGGCAGCTATGGCTACACCTTC.

This clonotype has a count of ten or more. The V call is TRBV5-6, the J call TRBJ2-7; perhaps TRBD1 as D (5 bases). V gave up 2 bases and J gave up 0 bases, with 9 bases separating them. Germline CDR1 SGHDT, CDR2 YYEEEE. CDR3 size: 14 residues. The CDR3 nucleotides are TGTGCCAGCAGCTTTCAGGGTGACTCCTACGAGCAGTACTTC. Its protein is CASSFQGDSYEQYF.

This clonotype came up a few times. The CDR3 here is CSAYSEETQYF. The DNA of the CDR3 is TGCAGCGCCTACAGTGAAGAGACCCAGTACTTC. The genes are TRBV29-1 and TRBJ2-5; D is uncertain. V was shortened by 7 bases and J by 3 bases, with 9 bases between the two germline ends. The germline CDR1 and CDR2 sequences are SQVTM and ANQGSEA. CDR3 length: 11 residues. Together with reference TRBV29-1 and TRBJ2-5, the CDR3 gives the full variable domain: SAVISQKPSRDICQRGTSLTIQCQVDSQVTMMFWYRQQPGQSLTLIATANQGSEATYESGFVIDKFPISRPNLTFSTLTVSNMSPEDSSIYLCSAYSEETQYFGPGTRLLVL.

The chain recombines TRBV6-1 with TRBJ2-7; possible D gene TRBD2, 5 bases. The CDR3 runs 14 residues. V shed 3 bases and J shed 0 bases, with 9 bases lying between them. CDR1 and CDR2 (germline): MNHNS, SASEGT. The CDR3 sequence is CASSELDYSYEQYF. CDR3 nucleotides: TGTGCCAGCAGTGAGCTAGACTACTCCTACGAGCAGTACTTC.

This clonotype appeared many times. The chain combines TRBV5-1 with TRBJ2-5; 9 bases align to TRBD2. Looked up from germline, CDR1 is SGHRS and CDR2 is YFSETQ. V gave up 4 bases and J gave up 4 bases; unmatched junction bases: 5. The length of the CDR3 is 14 residues. CDR3 sequence (DNA): TGCGCCAGCAGCGGTCTTAGCGGGGGAGAGACCCAGTACTTC. Translated: CASSGLSGGETQYF. Using reference TRBV5-1 and TRBJ2-5 for the parts outside the CDR3, the full variable domain is KAGVTQTPRYLIKTRGQQVTLSCSPISGHRSVSWYQQTPGQGLQFLFEYFSETQRNKGNFPGRFSGRQFSNSRSEMNVSTLELGDSALYLCASSGLSGGETQYFGPGTRLLVL.